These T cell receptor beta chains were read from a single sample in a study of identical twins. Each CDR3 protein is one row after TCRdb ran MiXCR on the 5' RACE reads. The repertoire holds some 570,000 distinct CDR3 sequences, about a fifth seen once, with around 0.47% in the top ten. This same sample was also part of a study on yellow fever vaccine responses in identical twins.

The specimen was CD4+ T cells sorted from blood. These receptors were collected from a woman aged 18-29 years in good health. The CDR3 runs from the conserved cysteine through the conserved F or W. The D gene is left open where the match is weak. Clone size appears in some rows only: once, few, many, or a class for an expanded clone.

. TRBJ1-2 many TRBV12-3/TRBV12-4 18 TGTGCCAGCAGTTCGTTGGGCCCGCCGGCAGGGCTCTATGGGGGCTACACCTTC CASSSLGPPAGLYGGYTF
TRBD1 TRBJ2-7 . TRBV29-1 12 TGCAGCGTTGAGGGACAGACCTACGAGCAGTACTTC CSVEGQTYEQYF
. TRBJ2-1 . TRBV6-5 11 TGTGCCAGCAGTTACCCACCAGGGGAGTTCTTC CASSYPPGEFF
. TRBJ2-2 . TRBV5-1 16 TGCGCCAGCAGCCCCGGGGTCCTTACGAACACCGGGGAGCTGTTTTTT CASSPGVLTNTGELFF
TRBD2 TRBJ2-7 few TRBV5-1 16 TGCGCCAGCAGCTTGGGGGGACTAGCGGGAGTTTTCGAGCAGTACTTC CASSLGGLAGVFEQYF
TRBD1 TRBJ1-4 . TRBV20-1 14 TGCAGTGCTCGCCGACAGGGAAGCGGTGAAAAACTGTTTTTT CSARRQGSGEKLFF
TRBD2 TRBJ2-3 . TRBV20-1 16 TGCAGTGCCAGAGGCTCCAGCGGGACTAGCACAGATACGCAGTATTTT CSARGSSGTSTDTQYF
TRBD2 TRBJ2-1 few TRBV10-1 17 TGCGCCAGCAGTGAGTCGAGTTCGGGACTAGCGTACAATGAGCAGTTCTTC CASSESSSGLAYNEQFF
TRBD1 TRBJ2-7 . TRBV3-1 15 TGTGCCAGCAGCGAGCAGACAGGGTCGCCCTACGAGCAGTACTTC CASSEQTGSPYEQYF
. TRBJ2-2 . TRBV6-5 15 TGTGCCAGCAGTTACATTTCGGGGCACACCGGGGAGCTGTTTTTT CASSYISGHTGELFF
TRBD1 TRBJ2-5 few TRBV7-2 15 TGTGCCAGCAGCCCGCGACAGGGTGCGGGAGAGACCCAGTACTTC CASSPRQGAGETQYF
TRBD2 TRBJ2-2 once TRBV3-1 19 TGTGCCAGCAGCCACTCTGGACTAGCGGGAGGGCCTGTCACCGGGGAGCTGTTTTTT CASSHSGLAGGPVTGELFF
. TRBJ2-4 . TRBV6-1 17 TGTGCCAGCAACCCAGCTAGGCCGGGGGTACCCAAAAACATTCAGTACTTC CASNPARPGVPKNIQYF
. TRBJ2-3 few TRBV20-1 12 TGCAGTGCTAGAGTCCTCACAGATACGCAGTATTTT CSARVLTDTQYF
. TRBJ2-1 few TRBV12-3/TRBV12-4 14 TGTGCCAGCAGTATGGTGACTAATATCGATGAGCAGTTCTTC CASSMVTNIDEQFF
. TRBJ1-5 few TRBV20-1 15 TGCAGTGCTAGAAGGGGAGAGGGGAGCCATCAGCCCCAGCATTTT CSARRGEGSHQPQHF
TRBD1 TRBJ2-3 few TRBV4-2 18 TGTGCCAGCAGCCAACTATGGCCGGGACAGGGGTTCACAGATACGCAGTATTTT CASSQLWPGQGFTDTQYF
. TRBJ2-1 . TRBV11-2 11 TGTGCCAGCGGGCTTGGTCGTGAGCAGTTCTTC CASGLGREQFF
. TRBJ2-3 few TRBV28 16 TGTGCCAGCAGTTTCAGACCGGGATCCCCCACAGATACGCAGTATTTT CASSFRPGSPTDTQYF
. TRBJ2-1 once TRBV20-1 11 TGCAGGCTGGGTGCCTACAATGAGCAGTTCTTC CRLGAYNEQFF
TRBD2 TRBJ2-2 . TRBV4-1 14 TGCGCCAGCAGCCACGTGGGGGGGTTCGGGGAGCTGTTTTTT CASSHVGGFGELFF
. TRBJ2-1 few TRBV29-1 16 TGCAGCGTTGAAGATTTTTGGGGACCCCTCAACAATGAGCAGTTCTTC CSVEDFWGPLNNEQFF
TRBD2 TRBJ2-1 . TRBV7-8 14 TGTGCCAGCAGCTTAGCCCCTAGCGGGAATGAGCAGTTCTTC CASSLAPSGNEQFF
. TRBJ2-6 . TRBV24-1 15 TGTGCCACCAGTGGTAGACGCCCTGGGGCCAACGTCCTGACTTTC CATSGRRPGANVLTF
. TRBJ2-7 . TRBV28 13 TGTGCCAGCAGTTTAATGCGGACCTACGAGCAGTACTTC CASSLMRTYEQYF
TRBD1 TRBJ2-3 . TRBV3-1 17 TGTGCCAGCAGCCAAGATCTACGACAGGGGGCGGGAGATACGCAGTATTTT CASSQDLRQGAGDTQYF
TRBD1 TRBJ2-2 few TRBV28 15 TGTGCCAGCCGGGGACGGACAGGGAACACCGGGGAGCTGTTTTTT CASRGRTGNTGELFF
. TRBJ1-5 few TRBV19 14 TGTGCCAGTAGAGCTACGACAGGTAATCAGCCCCAGCATTTT CASRATTGNQPQHF